The 28 T cell receptor beta chains in this list originate from one sample, sequenced in a study of CD8 T cells in ankylosing spondylitis. One entry per CDR3 protein results from TCRdb running MiXCR on the 5' RACE reads. The table lists 150,000 to 200,000 distinct CDR3 sequences, approximately 16% of them singletons. The sequencing input was blood, either unsorted or a sorted T cell fraction (not recorded which). These TCRs come from a male donor with ankylosing spondylitis or in good health (not recorded which).

This chain links TRBV7-2 with TRBJ1-5, with D maybe TRBD1 (5 bases). V shed 0 bases and J shed 3 bases, with 12 bases lying between them. The CDR3 is 16 residues long. Per the germline V gene, CDR1 is SGHTA and CDR2 is FQGNSA. The CDR3 coding sequence is TGTGCCAGCAGCTTAGCGGGAGCAGGGATCAATCAGCCCCAGCATTTT. It encodes CASSLAGAGINQPQHF.

This clonotype was seen repeatedly, ten times or more. V usage is TRBV29-1 and J usage is TRBJ2-1, with D possibly matching TRBD1 (6 bases). Germline CDR1 reads SQVTM; CDR2 reads ANQGSEA. The CDR3 is made up of 14 amino acids. V lost 3 bases and J 6 bases, leaving 15 bases between the germline ends. In DNA, the CDR3 is TGCAGCGTTGATGCAAGGGGGACGGGCAATGAGCAGTTCTTC. This encodes CSVDARGTGNEQFF.

This clonotype was detected many times. The chain is built from TRBV20-1 and TRBJ2-1; TRBD2 matches at 11 bases. V was clipped by 7 bases and J by 5 bases; unmatched bases: 7. The V gene's germline CDR1 is DFQATT and CDR2 SNEGSKA (reference sequence). This CDR3 contains 14 residues. The DNA for the CDR3 is TGCAGTGTTTCGCCGGGACTAGCGGACAATGAGCAGTTCTTC. Translated, it gives CSVSPGLADNEQFF.

There are a few counts of this clonotype. The chain combines TRBV6-5 with TRBJ2-5, with 9 bases that match TRBD2. Germline values: CDR1 MNHEY, CDR2 SVGAGI. V was clipped by 0 bases and J by 2 bases; unmatched bases: 10. CDR3 size: 18 residues. The CDR3 sequence: CASSYSSRAGGPQETQYF. In DNA form, the CDR3 reads TGTGCCAGCAGTTACTCAAGTCGGGCGGGAGGGCCACAAGAGACCCAGTACTTC.

This clonotype was counted at least ten times. V is TRBV5-1 and J is TRBJ2-2; D gene unclear. The V end was cut by 1 base, the J end by 6 bases, with 4 bases between. Germline CDR1 SGHRS, CDR2 YFSETQ. This CDR3 region has 12 residues. The CDR3 region is CASSLNSGELFF. CDR3 coding DNA: TGCGCCAGCAGCTTGAATTCCGGGGAGCTGTTTTTT.

This clonotype was counted ten times or more. This chain uses TRBV15 with TRBJ1-4; 11 bases are a match to TRBD1. The CDR3 is 15 amino acids. V shed 5 bases and J 5 bases; nucleotides not matched to a gene: 4. Germline V gene data show CDR1 as LNHNV and CDR2 as YYDKDF (reference sequence). CDR3 in DNA: TGTGCCACCAGCCGGACAGGGGGCCGCAATGAAAAACTGTTTTTT. This gives the protein CATSRTGGRNEKLFF.

This clonotype was seen many times. This chain connects TRBV20-1 to TRBJ1-1, with D perhaps matching TRBD1 (5 bases). The ends were cut back, 0 bases at V and 7 bases at J, with 15 bases in the middle. There are 14 residues in the CDR3. Germline V gene sequence: CDR1 DFQATT, CDR2 SNEGSKA (reference sequence). CDR3 sequence reads: CSAREGRGSGEAFF. The CDR3 region has the DNA TGCAGTGCTAGAGAGGGTCGGGGGTCGGGTGAAGCTTTCTTT.

This clonotype was observed a handful of times. The chain is built from TRBV29-1 and TRBJ2-7; D might be TRBD2 (5 bases). The CDR3 covers 14 residues. Trimming stripped 0 bases from V and 3 bases from J, with 12 bases between. The germline V gene has CDR1 SQVTM and CDR2 ANQGSEA. In nucleotides, the CDR3 is TGCAGCGTTGAAGATGGTGGGGAGCTCTACGAGCAGTACTTC. Translation: CSVEDGGELYEQYF.

The chain employs TRBV5-4 and TRBJ2-7; 8 bases match TRBD2. The CDR3 consists of 16 residues. Trimming at V came to 4 bases and at J to 6 bases, leaving 15 bases not matched to a gene. Germline values: CDR1 SGHNT, CDR2 YYREEE (reference sequence). The CDR3 nucleotides are TGTGCCAGCAGCCCTTCGCCGACTAGCGCCGAGGCCGAGCAGTACTTC. This codes for CASSPSPTSAEAEQYF.

This clonotype was detected many times. The chain joins TRBV20-1 to TRBJ1-4, with 9 nucleotides matching TRBD1. Germline V lookup: CDR1 DFQATT, CDR2 SNEGSKA (reference sequence). J gave up 7 bases and V 2 bases, and 5 bases lay outside the gene matches. CDR3 length: 14 amino acids. The CDR3 region has the DNA TGCAGTGCTAGACCTGGGACAGGGTCTGAAAAACTGTTTTTT. It encodes CSARPGTGSEKLFF.

This clonotype was observed a handful of times. The chain couples TRBV20-1 to TRBJ2-2, with TRBD2 identical over 14 bases. Germline lookup yields CDR1 DFQATT and CDR2 SNEGSKA (reference sequence). The CDR3 is made up of 17 amino acids. V dropped 3 bases and J dropped 0; count of bases not matched to a gene: 3. CDR3 sequence (DNA): TGCAGTGCTAGCGGACTAGCGGGAGGAGCGAACACCGGGGAGCTGTTTTTT. Encoded protein: CSASGLAGGANTGELFF.

The chain couples TRBV28 to TRBJ2-7; a possible D gene is TRBD2 (5 bases). Germline loops: CDR1 MDHEN, CDR2 SYDVKM. V gave up 10 bases and J gave up 5 bases, with 12 bases separating them. The CDR3 is 11 amino acids. This CDR3 is CATKWRNEQYF. DNA for the CDR3: TGTGCCACTAAATGGAGGAACGAGCAGTACTTC.

This clonotype was counted many times. V is TRBV29-1 and J is TRBJ2-7, with D uncertain. Germline V CDR1 and CDR2: SQVTM, ANQGSEA. Between the trimmed V and J ends, which lost 2 bases and 3 bases, there was a span of 17 bases. The CDR3 sequence is 15 residues long. As DNA, the CDR3 is TGCAGCGTTGAATTACCCCTAAACCTAGGCTACGAGCAGTACTTC. Residues: CSVELPLNLGYEQYF.

There are many counts of this clonotype. The chain uses TRBV4-1 and TRBJ2-3; the D gene is possibly TRBD1 (5 bases). Germline loops: CDR1 MGHRA, CDR2 YSYEKL. Between the trimmed V and J ends, which lost 3 bases and 3 bases, there was a span of 16 bases. This CDR3 comprises 16 residues. The CDR3 sequence is CASSQQPDRPTDTQYF. In nucleotides, the CDR3 is TGCGCCAGCAGCCAGCAACCAGACAGACCTACAGATACGCAGTATTTT.

This clonotype has more than one count but fewer than ten. V usage is TRBV28 and J usage is TRBJ2-7; 7 bases are a match to TRBD1. From germline, CDR1 is MDHEN and CDR2 SYDVKM. V was clipped by 8 bases and J by 2 bases; unmatched bases: 6. This CDR3 is 13 amino acids long. The CDR3 loop is CASLRDSPYEQYF. Here the CDR3 DNA reads TGTGCCAGCCTCCGGGACAGTCCCTACGAGCAGTACTTC.

The chain carries TRBV28 and TRBJ1-1, with D tentatively TRBD1 (5 bases). This CDR3 has 14 residues. CDR1 is MDHEN, CDR2 SYDVKM, per germline. Trimming cost V 6 bases and J 1 base, with 12 bases left between them. The CDR3 protein is CASRSGPPNTEAFF. The CDR3 DNA reads TGTGCCAGCAGGTCGGGACCCCCGAACACTGAAGCTTTCTTT.

The CDR3 protein is CASTLMGGTSAFF. The DNA for the CDR3 is TGTGCCAGCACCCTGATGGGAGGGACCTCCGCTTTCTTT. J is TRBJ1-1 and V is TRBV28, with D possibly being TRBD1 (5 bases). The CDR3 consists of 13 residues. The germline V gene encodes CDR1 MDHEN and CDR2 SYDVKM. V lost 7 bases and J lost 11, with 20 bases in between.

This clonotype was observed at least ten times. The V call is TRBV15, the J call TRBJ2-1, with no clear D. The CDR3 runs to 13 residues. V dropped 1 base and J dropped 8 bases, with 9 bases sitting between them. Germline loops: CDR1 LNHNV, CDR2 YYDKDF (reference sequence). The CDR3 sequence is CATSRVDADEQFF. The DNA for the CDR3 is TGTGCCACCAGCAGAGTAGATGCCGATGAGCAGTTCTTC.

This clonotype was counted a few times. This chain joins TRBV29-1 and TRBJ2-7; D perhaps matches TRBD1 (5 bases). V was cut by 3 bases and J by 4 bases, with 16 bases left in between. Germline V gene data show CDR1 as SQVTM and CDR2 as ANQGSEA. This CDR3 is built from 14 residues. Here the CDR3 reads CSVEVGRVGYEQYF. CDR3 in DNA: TGCAGCGTTGAGGTGGGCAGGGTTGGGTACGAGCAGTACTTC.

This clonotype was seen only a few times. V is TRBV12-3 or TRBV12-4 and J is TRBJ2-7, with a weak D call TRBD1 (7 bases). This CDR3 has 15 residues. The V end lost 4 bases, the J end lost 3 bases, and 16 bases lay between the germline ends. The CDR3 loop is CASSSEGAGVYEQYF. The CDR3 nucleotides read TGTGCCAGCAGTTCGGAGGGGGCAGGAGTCTACGAGCAGTACTTC.

This clonotype was seen repeatedly, ten times or more. This chain joins TRBV4-1 and TRBJ2-1; D is unclear. The V gene's germline CDR1 is MGHRA and CDR2 YSYEKL. Trimming pared 3 bases from V and 10 bases from J, leaving 7 bases between. CDR3 length: 11 amino acids. CDR3 in DNA: TGCGCCAGCAGCCAGAGATGGGAGCAGTTCTTC. Protein product: CASSQRWEQFF.

This clonotype occurred many times. The gene calls are TRBV20-1 and TRBJ2-4; D is undetermined. The CDR3 has 11 residues. V was cut by 7 bases and J by 8 bases, with 12 bases left in between. Germline V CDR1 and CDR2: DFQATT, SNEGSKA (reference sequence). CDR3 loop: CSVSGQHIQYF. The CDR3 region has the DNA TGCAGTGTATCCGGCCAGCACATTCAGTACTTC.

This clonotype was detected only a few times. The chain employs TRBV28 and TRBJ2-1, with 8 nucleotides matching TRBD2. With 7 bases clipped from V and 7 bases from J, the junction kept 9 bases outside the gene matches. Germline V CDR1 and CDR2: MDHEN, SYDVKM. This CDR3 has 14 residues. In DNA form, the CDR3 reads TGTGCCAGCATAGTAGCGGGACCGCGTAATGAGCAGTTCTTC. Translating gives CASIVAGPRNEQFF.

J is TRBJ2-1 and V is TRBV19, with TRBD2 matching 10 bases. Germline CDR1 and CDR2: LNHDA and SQIVND (reference sequence). V lost 3 bases and J lost 0; bases outside the gene matches: 5. CDR3 length: 17 residues. The CDR3 nucleotides read TGTGCCAGTAGTATGGGACTAGCGATCAGCTCCTACAATGAGCAGTTCTTC. Translating gives CASSMGLAISSYNEQFF.

Comment on this clonotype: A much larger clone lies one base from this, so it may be a read error. The V call is TRBV3-1, the J call TRBJ2-3; 7 nucleotides line up with TRBD2. Germline V CDR1 and CDR2: LGHDT, YNNKEL (reference sequence). The CDR3 has 17 amino acids. This CDR3 is CASCQDTRGRGTDTQYF. The CDR3 DNA follows: TGTGCCAGCTGCCAAGATACGCGCGGGAGAGGCACAGATACGCAGTATTTT.

The rearrangement joins TRBV7-3 to TRBJ2-2; D is ambiguous. Germline CDR1 and CDR2: SGHTA and FQGTGA. This CDR3 comprises 15 residues. The V end was cut by 5 bases, the J end by 1 base, with 11 bases between. The CDR3 sequence: CASSLGRGNTGELFF. CDR3 sequence (DNA): TGTGCCAGCAGCCTTGGCCGAGGGAACACCGGGGAGCTGTTTTTT.

This clonotype was detected many times. The rearrangement joins TRBV3-1 to TRBJ2-2, with D unclear. This CDR3 is built from 13 residues. Germline CDR1 is LGHDT and CDR2 is YNNKEL (reference sequence). Trimming left V 4 bases short and J 4 bases short, with 7 bases between. The CDR3 protein is CASSPWGTGELFF. The CDR3 nucleotides read TGTGCCAGCAGCCCTTGGGGCACCGGGGAGCTGTTTTTT.

This clonotype was detected many times. V gene TRBV20-1 combines with J gene TRBJ2-1; TRBD2 matches at 9 bases. The V gene end was trimmed by 2 bases and the J gene end by 4 bases; junction bases not matched to a gene: 12. Germline-derived CDR1 and CDR2 are DFQATT and SNEGSKA (reference sequence). The CDR3 is made up of 17 amino acids. Here the CDR3 DNA reads TGCAGTGCTAGATCCCGGCTAGCGGGAACCGTTTACAATGAGCAGTTCTTC. It encodes CSARSRLAGTVYNEQFF.